This is a list of T cell receptor beta chains from one sample in a study of OX40 agonist ivuxolimab in advanced cancers. Libraries were prepared by immunoSEQ multiplex PCR; TCRdb keeps only in-frame clonotypes and omits some of them. The table records about 73,000 clones, roughly 90% of them present only once. The source material was CD4+ or CD8+ T cells sorted from blood, sampled in a trial of the OX40 agonist ivuxolimab. The receptors originated from an adult with an advanced solid tumor such as melanoma, head and neck, liver or kidney cancer. CDR3s include the opening cysteine and the closing phenylalanine or tryptophan. D genes are given only for firm matches. Where a row states a size, it is once, few, many or the class of an expanded clone; other rows omit it.

J gene: TRBJ1-1; clone size: NA; V gene: TRBV30; D gene: NA; CDR3 DNA: TGTGCCTGGAGCGAGGGCCACAGGGTTAGTAAGAACACTGAAGCTTTCTTT; CDR3 protein: CAWSEGHRVSKNTEAFF
J gene: TRBJ2-2; clone size: NA; V gene: TRBV15; D gene: TRBD2; CDR3 DNA: TGTGCCACCAGCCCGCGGGGGGGAAACACCGGGGAGCTGTTTTTT; CDR3 protein: CATSPRGGNTGELFF
J gene: TRBJ2-7; clone size: NA; V gene: TRBV5-6; D gene: TRBD2; CDR3 DNA: TGTGCCAGCAGGCCTAGGGGACTAGCGGGAGTAAGGCAGTACTTC; CDR3 protein: CASRPRGLAGVRQYF
J gene: TRBJ1-1; clone size: NA; V gene: TRBV6-6; D gene: NA; CDR3 DNA: TGTGCCAGCAGTCCGGGCTCTGAAGCTTTCTTT; CDR3 protein: CASSPGSEAFF
J gene: TRBJ1-1; clone size: NA; V gene: TRBV6-1; D gene: NA; CDR3 DNA: TGTGCCAGCGCGTATAAGAACACTGAAGCTTTCTTT; CDR3 protein: CASAYKNTEAFF
J gene: TRBJ2-2; clone size: NA; V gene: TRBV5-1; D gene: NA; CDR3 DNA: TGCGCCAGCAGAGGTTGGGTGGGAACAGACAAGACCGGGGAGCTGTTTTTT; CDR3 protein: CASRGWVGTDKTGELFF
J gene: TRBJ1-1; clone size: once; V gene: TRBV5-6; D gene: NA; CDR3 DNA: TGTGCCAGCAGCTTTAATCCGGGAGGGTACACTGAAGCTTTCTTT; CDR3 protein: CASSFNPGGYTEAFF
J gene: TRBJ2-2; clone size: NA; V gene: TRBV7-8; D gene: TRBD1; CDR3 DNA: TGTGCCAGCAGCCCGCGACAGGGGGGCACCGGGGAGCTGTTTTTT; CDR3 protein: CASSPRQGGTGELFF
J gene: TRBJ2-3; clone size: NA; V gene: TRBV14; D gene: TRBD2; CDR3 DNA: TGTGCCAGCTCCCCCGCGGGACTAGCGGCCTCCGGTACGCAGTATTTT; CDR3 protein: CASSPAGLAASGTQYF
J gene: TRBJ1-4; clone size: NA; V gene: TRBV5-8; D gene: NA; CDR3 DNA: TGTGCCAGCAGCTTGGGTTCTTCGGGACGGTATAATGAAAAACTGTTTTTT; CDR3 protein: CASSLGSSGRYNEKLFF
J gene: TRBJ2-1; clone size: NA; V gene: TRBV4-1; D gene: NA; CDR3 DNA: TGCGCCAGCAGCCAAGATTTCGGCCTTTACAATGAGCAGTTCTTC; CDR3 protein: CASSQDFGLYNEQFF
J gene: TRBJ1-3; clone size: NA; V gene: TRBV7-9; D gene: NA; CDR3 DNA: TGTGCCAGCAGCTTTCCCTCTGGAAACACCATATATTTT; CDR3 protein: CASSFPSGNTIYF
J gene: TRBJ1-1; clone size: NA; V gene: TRBV4-1; D gene: NA; CDR3 DNA: TGCGCCAGCAGCCAAGTCGAGACAGTGGGGAAGAACACTGAAGCTTTCTTT; CDR3 protein: CASSQVETVGKNTEAFF
J gene: TRBJ2-3; clone size: NA; V gene: TRBV10-2; D gene: NA; CDR3 DNA: TGCGCCAGCAGTGAGTCAGCTAGCACAGATACGCAGTATTTT; CDR3 protein: CASSESASTDTQYF
J gene: TRBJ2-5; clone size: NA; V gene: TRBV6-5; D gene: NA; CDR3 DNA: TGTGCCAGCAGCCACCAAGAGACCCAGTACTTC; CDR3 protein: CASSHQETQYF
J gene: TRBJ1-1; clone size: NA; V gene: TRBV18; D gene: NA; CDR3 DNA: TGTGCCAGCTCAACAGCCTCAACGAACACTGAAGCTTTCTTT; CDR3 protein: CASSTASTNTEAFF
J gene: TRBJ2-5; clone size: NA; V gene: TRBV19; D gene: NA; CDR3 DNA: TGTGCCAGTTTTACAGAGAAAGAGACCCAGTACTTC; CDR3 protein: CASFTEKETQYF
J gene: TRBJ2-3; clone size: NA; V gene: TRBV7-8; D gene: NA; CDR3 DNA: TGTGCCAGCAGCTTAGTTACAATCAGCACAGATACGCAGTATTTT; CDR3 protein: CASSLVTISTDTQYF
J gene: TRBJ2-7; clone size: NA; V gene: TRBV6-7; D gene: TRBD2; CDR3 DNA: TGTGCCAGCAGCCGAGAACTAGCGGGGGGTTATTCTTCTACCTACGAGCAGTACTTC; CDR3 protein: CASSRELAGGYSSTYEQYF
J gene: TRBJ1-5; clone size: once; V gene: TRBV30; D gene: NA; CDR3 DNA: TGTGCCTGGAATCGGGGGACAATGGCGAATCAGCCCCAGCATTTT; CDR3 protein: CAWNRGTMANQPQHF
J gene: TRBJ2-2; clone size: NA; V gene: TRBV30; D gene: TRBD2; CDR3 DNA: TGTGCCTGTGCGACTAGCGGGACCGGGGAGCTGTTTTTT; CDR3 protein: CACATSGTGELFF
J gene: TRBJ1-1; clone size: NA; V gene: TRBV15; D gene: NA; CDR3 DNA: TGTGCCACCAGCAGTCCGGGACGCAACACTGAAGCTTTCTTT; CDR3 protein: CATSSPGRNTEAFF
J gene: TRBJ2-3; clone size: NA; V gene: TRBV7-3; D gene: TRBD2; CDR3 DNA: TGTGCCAGCAGCGCAGGGACTAGCGGGAACACAGATACGCAGTATTTT; CDR3 protein: CASSAGTSGNTDTQYF
J gene: TRBJ2-5; clone size: NA; V gene: TRBV7-3; D gene: TRBD1; CDR3 DNA: TGTGCCAGCAGCTTAATAGGACAGGGGGAGGGAGAGACCCAGTACTTC; CDR3 protein: CASSLIGQGEGETQYF
J gene: TRBJ2-7; clone size: NA; V gene: TRBV28; D gene: NA; CDR3 DNA: TGTGCCAGCAGTTTGTTCGCCGGCGGGACAACCTACGTTGAGCAGTACTTC; CDR3 protein: CASSLFAGGTTYVEQYF